The 28 T cell receptor beta chains given below trace back to one sample, sequenced in a study of tumor and adjacent non-tumor tissue in lung cancer. No cell sorting was done before RNA was extracted from the tissue. A modified ARM-PCR protocol with three rounds of nested PCR amplified TCRbeta. TCRdb analysed the multiplex PCR reads with MiXCR anew, one entry per CDR3 protein. In the table there are 60,000 to 85,000 distinct CDR3 sequences, 80% to 85% of which are singletons. Sequenced material: lung tumor tissue. The receptors derive from a woman between 50 and 59 years old with non-small cell lung cancer.

Sample share makes this clonotype medium-sized. The V gene is TRBV29-1, the J gene TRBJ1-3; D call uncertain. The V gene lost 2 bases and the J gene lost 0 bases, with 11 bases spanning the gap. CDR3 length: 15 amino acids. Germline CDR1 reads SQVTM; CDR2 reads ANQGSEA. CDR3 sequence reads: CSVERRAFSGNTIYF. CDR3 bases: TGCAGCGTTGAACGGCGGGCGTTCTCTGGAAACACCATATATTTT.

Turning to this clonotype: Sequence at one end of the junction differs from germline and may be a read error. This chain links TRBV20-1 with TRBJ2-1; D remains unclear. Germline lookup yields CDR1 DFQATT and CDR2 SNEGSKA (reference sequence). The CDR3 runs to 16 residues. The CDR3 DNA sequence: TGCTGTGCTAGAGATAGTAGTCACCCCGGGTACAATGAGCAATTCTTC. Amino acid sequence: CCARDSSHPGYNEQFF.

This clonotype came up a few times. A much larger clone differs from this one at a single base, so this may be a read error. The V gene is TRBV12-3 or TRBV12-4, the J gene TRBJ1-4; 9 bases line up with TRBD1. This CDR3 contains 16 residues. Here the CDR3 DNA reads TGTGCCAACAGTCCCAGTACAGGGGGCATTGATGAAAAACTGTTTTTT. Translated: CANSPSTGGIDEKLFF.

This clonotype has a count of ten or more. The chain has TRBV12-3 or TRBV12-4 and TRBJ2-2, with a tentative D call TRBD2 (6 bases). The V end lost 7 bases, the J end lost 0 bases, and 15 bases lay between the germline ends. This CDR3 has 16 amino acids. In nucleotides, the CDR3 is TGTGCCAGCACCGTTCTCACGGGAGCGAACACCGGGGAGCTGTTTTTT. This translates into CASTVLTGANTGELFF.

Turning to this clonotype: One junction end disagrees with the germline gene, perhaps due to a read error. The V gene is TRBV4-3, the J gene TRBJ2-7; D gene ambiguous. This CDR3 spans 14 amino acids. Germline assignment: CDR1 LGHNA and CDR2 YSLEER. CDR3 DNA sequence: TGCGCCAGCGGCCACAAAGGGTTTTTGGACGAGCAGTACTTC. Protein sequence: CASGHKGFLDEQYF.

As regards this clonotype: One end of the junction does not line up with germline, which may come from a read error. V is TRBV20-1 and J is TRBJ1-5; unclear D gene. Looked up from germline, CDR1 is DFQATT and CDR2 is SNEGSKA (reference sequence). The CDR3 sequence is 20 residues long. In nucleotides, the CDR3 is TGCAGTGCTAGACAACCCGGACGGAAAGGGAATTCAGTTAGCAATCGGCCCCACCATTTT. Encoded protein: CSARQPGRKGNSVSNRPHHF.

About this clonotype itself: Germline is not matched at one junction end, which may reflect a read error. This chain joins TRBV20-1 and TRBJ2-5, with D perhaps matching TRBD1 (6 bases). The CDR3 is 13 amino acids. Germline CDR1 reads DFQATT; CDR2 reads SNEGSKA (reference sequence). The CDR3 sequence is CNASTGNQEIQYF. The DNA for the CDR3 is TGCAATGCATCAACAGGGAACCAAGAGATCCAGTACTTC.

The J gene is TRBJ1-5, the V gene TRBV6-1, with D perhaps TRBD1 (5 bases). TRBJ2-3 matches the DNA end more closely, so the J call is doubtful. Germline-derived CDR1 and CDR2 are MNHNS and SASEGT. This CDR3 has 16 residues. The CDR3 here is CASRRTSRNSNQPQYF. The CDR3, as DNA: TGTGCCAGCAGGAGGACATCTCGGAATAGCAATCAACCCCAGTATTTT.

CDR3 nucleotide sequence: TGCAGTGCGCGGGTTCACTCAGGGGAGCGAGAGACCCAGTACTTC. Encoded protein: CSARVHSGERETQYF. The chain uses TRBV20-1 and TRBJ2-5, with a weak D call TRBD1 (6 bases). Germline assignment: CDR1 DFQATT and CDR2 SNEGSKA (reference sequence). The germline V and J ends were trimmed by 6 bases and 4 bases, with 21 bases remaining between them. The CDR3 covers 15 residues.

This clonotype occurred a few times. Possible read error: a much larger clone is one base away. The conserved phenylalanine or tryptophan normally closing the CDR3 is absent here, so this likely arose from a read error. The chain employs TRBV6-6 and TRBJ1-5; D is unresolved. Germline-derived CDR1 and CDR2 are MNHNY and SVGAGI (reference sequence). This CDR3 is built from 13 residues. Here the CDR3 reads CATRPTSDQPQHL. CDR3 coding DNA: TGTGCCACCCGTCCTACTAGCGATCAGCCCCAGCATCTT.

About this clonotype itself: A much more abundant neighbour one base away suggests this may be a read error. The CDR3 protein is CASSPVAGDRGEQFF. The CDR3 bases are TGTGCCAGCAGCCCCGTAGCGGGAGATCGGGGTGAGCAGTTCTTC. This chain joins TRBV27 and TRBJ2-1; TRBD2 matches at 9 bases. The CDR3 covers 15 residues. CDR1 and CDR2 (germline): MNHEY, SMNVEV (reference sequence). J gave up 9 bases and V 6 bases, and 12 bases lay outside the gene matches.

Details on this clonotype: This may be a read error: a much more frequent sequence differs by one nucleotide. The rearrangement links TRBV5-4 to TRBJ2-2; tentatively, D is TRBD2 (7 bases). Germline loops: CDR1 SGHNT, CDR2 YYREEE (reference sequence). The CDR3 length is 15 residues. The CDR3 DNA follows: TGTGCCAGCAGCACGGGGACCGAGGGTAGGGGGGGGCTGTTTTTT. Translating it yields CASSTGTEGRGGLFF.

This clonotype showed up just once. The chain recombines TRBV28 with TRBJ2-6, with 9 bases lining up with TRBD1. The CDR3 consists of 17 residues. Trimming at V came to 10 bases and at J to 2 bases, leaving 12 bases not matched to a gene. The germline gives CDR1 MDHEN, CDR2 SYDVKM. The CDR3 coding sequence is TGTGCCAACAACCCTGGGACAGGGCGACCTGGGGCCAACGTCCTGACTTTC. This encodes CANNPGTGRPGANVLTF.

Turning to this clonotype: At one boundary the junction diverges from the germline segment, which might be a read error. The gene calls are TRBV28 and TRBJ2-6, with TRBD1 identical over 7 bases. Germline CDR1 is MDHEN and CDR2 is SYDVKM. This CDR3 has 15 residues. The CDR3, as DNA: TGTGCTGGCAGGACAACAGGGGCTGGGACCAACGTCCTGACTTTC. This translates into CAGRTTGAGTNVLTF.

This clonotype has only one observation. The V gene is TRBV12-1, the J gene TRBJ2-1; TRBD1 was called by the table and not checked on the DNA. TRBV12-1 has pseudogene status. The CDR3 extends over 16 amino acids. The CDR3 reads CASITYRDPEWDELFF. Here the CDR3 DNA reads TGTGCCAGCATCACATACAGGGACCCCGAGTGGGATGAACTGTTCTTC.

On this clonotype: A read error may account for a junction end that differs from germline. The chain uses TRBV11-2 and TRBJ2-7, with D unresolved. CDR1 is SGHAT and CDR2 is FQNNGV in the germline V gene. The CDR3 totals 15 residues. Here the CDR3 DNA reads TGTGCCTGCAGCTTATCTCTGAGTCCCTCCTACGAGCAATACTTC. Encoded protein: CACSLSLSPSYEQYF. The full variable domain, completed using reference TRBV11-2 and TRBJ2-7, is EAGVAQSPRYKIIEKRQSVAFWCNPISGHATLYWYQQILGQGPKLLIQFQNNGVVDDSQLPKDRFSAERLKGVDSTLKIQPAKLEDSAVYLCACSLSLSPSYEQYFGPGTRLTVT.

For this clonotype: This CDR3 fails to terminate in the conserved phenylalanine or tryptophan, so it likely reflects a read error. The chain joins TRBV6-6 to TRBJ2-7; D gene uncertain. The CDR3 is 12 residues long. CDR1 and CDR2 (germline): MNHNY, SVGAGI (reference sequence). V lost 2 bases and J lost 4, with 6 bases in between. The CDR3 nucleotides are TGTGCCAGCAGTTACCTACTTTACGAGCAGTACATC. Protein sequence: CASSYLLYEQYI.

A note on this clonotype: A junction boundary mismatches the germline segment, possibly from a read error. J is TRBJ2-7 and V is TRBV6-6; no firm D call. Germline values: CDR1 MNHNY, CDR2 SVGAGI (reference sequence). CDR3 size: 14 residues. This CDR3 reads CATLYSVTSYEQYF. The CDR3 DNA reads TGTGCCACCCTCTACTCAGTCACCTCCTATGAGCAGTACTTC.

A single count supports this clonotype. Mismatch with germline at one junction end may stem from a read error. This rearrangement joins TRBV5-4 to TRBJ2-7; 12 bases agree with TRBD1. Looked up from germline, CDR1 is SGHNT and CDR2 is YYREEE (reference sequence). The CDR3 extends over 15 amino acids. In nucleotides, the CDR3 is TGTGCCAGTAGCTCTAGGGACAGGGGGCCCTACGAGCAGTACTTC. It yields the protein CASSSRDRGPYEQYF.

The chain joins TRBV11-1 to TRBJ2-3; the match to TRBD1 covers 9 bases. Unmatched junction bases numbered 5, after V lost 7 bases and J lost 6 bases. Per the germline V gene, CDR1 is SGHAT and CDR2 is FQDESV (reference sequence). This CDR3 has 13 amino acids. The CDR3 region is CASNGTGTDTQYF. In nucleotides, the CDR3 is TGTGCCAGCAATGGGACAGGGACGGATACGCAGTATTTT.

This clonotype has only one observation. This CDR3 fails to terminate in the conserved phenylalanine or tryptophan, so it likely reflects a read error. The chain recombines TRBV11-2 with TRBJ1-3; a weak D match, TRBD1 (5 bases). CDR1 and CDR2 from the germline V gene are SGHAT and FQNNGV. The CDR3 consists of 16 residues. Written as DNA, the CDR3 is TGTACCAGCAGCTTAGACAGATTAATCTATGGAAACACCATATATATT. Its translation: CTSSLDRLIYGNTIYI.

V gene TRBV12-5 combines with J gene TRBJ2-1; 9 bases are shared with TRBD2. The germline V gene has CDR1 LGHNT and CDR2 FRNRAP. The CDR3 consists of 14 residues. The J segment lost 5 bases and the V segment lost 8 bases, leaving 7 bases of the junction unmatched. CDR3 residues: CASILAGWDNEQFF. CDR3 in DNA: TGTGCTAGTATCCTAGCGGGATGGGACAATGAGCAGTTCTTC.

With regard to this clonotype: The junction does not match germline at one end; this may be a read error. The genes are TRBV20-1 and TRBJ1-5; D possibly corresponds to TRBD1 (6 bases). From germline, CDR1 is DFQATT and CDR2 SNEGSKA (reference sequence). The CDR3 runs 16 residues. DNA of the CDR3: TGCAGTGCTCAAGACGGGGGCCGTGGTAGCAATCAGGCCCAGCATTTT. Translated, it gives CSAQDGGRGSNQAQHF.

Of note for this clonotype: At one of its ends the junction is not consistent with the germline gene, which may arise from a read error. The V call is TRBV12-3 or TRBV12-4, the J call TRBJ1-1; 7 positions match TRBD1. This CDR3 contains 15 residues. CDR3 in amino acids: CASSKGQSWNTEAIF. The CDR3 DNA sequence: TGTGCCAGCAGTAAGGGACAGAGTTGGAACACTGAAGCTATCTTT.

On this clonotype itself: Germline is not matched at one junction end, which may reflect a read error. V is TRBV20-1 and J is TRBJ2-1, with a weak D call TRBD2 (5 bases). This CDR3 spans 17 amino acids. Germline V gene lookup returns CDR1 DFQATT and CDR2 SNEGSKA (reference sequence). The CDR3 loop is CSARDQEASFSGSERRF. For the CDR3, the DNA is TGCAGTGCTAGAGATCAAGAAGCTAGCTTCTCGGGGAGTGAACGACGCTTC.

J is TRBJ1-3 and V is TRBV20-1, with D possibly TRBD1 on 5 matching bases. Germline assignment: CDR1 DFQATT and CDR2 SNEGSKA (reference sequence). The CDR3 contains 16 residues. The CDR3 reads CNDRVARGVEGNTIYF. The DNA of the CDR3 is TGCAATGATAGAGTCGCGCGGGGGGTGGAGGGAAACACCATATATTTT.

This clonotype occurred a few times. One end of the junction is discordant with germline, which a read error may explain. The chain links TRBV6-5 to TRBJ2-7; D is tentatively TRBD1 or TRBD2 (5 bases each). Germline assignment: CDR1 MNHEY and CDR2 SVGAGI. The CDR3 totals 16 residues. DNA for the CDR3: TGTGCCTGCAGTTTCGGACTGTCCTACTGGGGCTACGAGCAATACTTC. Its translation is CACSFGLSYWGYEQYF.

In regard to this clonotype: Germline and junction disagree at one end, which may indicate a read error. V usage is TRBV20-1 and J usage is TRBJ2-2; TRBD2 matches at 15 bases. Germline V CDR1 and CDR2: DFQATT, SNEGSKA (reference sequence). This CDR3 is built from 17 residues. CDR3 amino acids: CSAPGLAGGPSTGEVFF. In DNA, the CDR3 is TGCAGTGCGCCTGGACTAGCGGGAGGGCCCAGCACCGGGGAGGTGTTTTTT.